A single sample gave rise to the 14 T cell receptor beta chains below, sequenced in a study of post-analysis software for immune sequencing data. General study points: The study found TRBV5-6, TRBV5-1 and TRBV20-1 among five or six TRBV segments more frequent in patients than controls.

Antigens of these TCRs are unknown. Unique molecular identifiers were present in the TCR beta cDNA libraries. Each CDR3 protein gets one entry after TCRdb re-called the PCR reads with MiXCR. The sample yields more than 450,000 distinct CDR3 sequences, roughly 34% seen once. The specimen sequenced was blood. The receptor set was obtained from a girl under 18 with multiple sclerosis.

The chain is built from TRBV7-9 and TRBJ2-3; D is perhaps TRBD1 or TRBD2 (5 bases each). Trimming took 1 base from V and 4 from J, leaving 12 bases between them. Germline CDR1 is SEHNR and CDR2 is FQNEAQ (reference sequence). CDR3 length equals 15 residues. CDR3 amino acids: CASSLEGRSSDTQYF. CDR3 in DNA: TGTGCCAGCAGCTTAGAGGGACGGAGCTCAGATACGCAGTATTTT.

This chain joins TRBV19 and TRBJ1-2; D perhaps matches TRBD1 (5 bases). This CDR3 has 13 residues. V lost 5 bases, J lost 5 bases, and 12 bases lay in between. Per germline, CDR1 LNHDA and CDR2 SQIVND (reference sequence). The CDR3 region has the DNA TGTGCCAGTAGTCAGCGGGGGAGATATGGCTACACCTTC. This gives the protein CASSQRGRYGYTF.

This clonotype was seen more than once but under ten times. The CDR3 region is CASSSGIWQPQHF. CDR3 bases: TGTGCCAGCAGTTCAGGGATCTGGCAGCCCCAGCATTTT. The rearrangement joins TRBV6-5 to TRBJ1-5, with a possible D match to TRBD1 (5 bases). With 4 bases removed from V and 7 bases from J, the gap between germline ends came to 11 bases. This CDR3 region has 13 residues. CDR1 and CDR2 from the germline V gene are MNHEY and SVGAGI.

This clonotype was counted between two and nine times. J is TRBJ1-2 and V is TRBV27; 7 bases agree with TRBD1. V was pared by 5 bases and J by 5 bases, with 11 bases of the junction left unmatched. The V gene's germline CDR1 is MNHEY and CDR2 SMNVEV (reference sequence). The CDR3 sequence is 15 residues long. CDR3 nucleotide sequence: TGTGCCAGCAGTGCAATGGACAGGCTACAATATGGCTACACCTTC. As protein: CASSAMDRLQYGYTF.

This clonotype was counted only a few times. This chain joins TRBV4-2 and TRBJ1-5; a weak D match, TRBD1 (5 bases). Deletions cut 4 bases from V and 0 bases from J, with 16 bases between. CDR3 length: 17 residues. Germline lookup yields CDR1 LGHNA and CDR2 YNFKEQ. CDR3 in amino acids: CASSPQETWGSNQPQHF. CDR3 nucleotides: TGTGCCAGCAGCCCACAGGAAACATGGGGTAGCAATCAGCCCCAGCATTTT.

In this sample, this clonotype turned up a few times. This CDR3 reads CSARVAGGSTDTQYF. CDR3 nucleotides: TGCAGTGCTAGAGTGGCGGGGGGGAGCACAGATACGCAGTATTTT. The V gene is TRBV20-1, the J gene TRBJ2-3, with 9 bases lining up with TRBD2. The trim removed 1 base at V and 0 bases at J, leaving 2 bases unmatched. The length of the CDR3 is 15 residues. Germline CDR1 reads DFQATT; CDR2 reads SNEGSKA (reference sequence).

V gene TRBV5-8 combines with J gene TRBJ2-2; 8 bases are a match to TRBD1. In germline, CDR1 is SGHTS, CDR2 YDEGEE. With 3 bases clipped from V and 7 bases from J, the junction kept 14 bases outside the gene matches. This CDR3 contains 17 residues. The CDR3 reads CASSWYRDRNEGGELFF. CDR3 nucleotides: TGTGCCAGCAGCTGGTACCGGGACAGGAATGAAGGCGGGGAGCTGTTTTTT.

The chain couples TRBV20-1 to TRBJ1-1; TRBD1 matches at 9 bases. In germline, CDR1 is DFQATT, CDR2 SNEGSKA (reference sequence). Germline trimming cut 1 base from V and 5 bases from J; bases unmatched to any gene: 5. The CDR3 covers 14 residues. The CDR3 loop is CSARGGQGGTEAFF. The CDR3 region has the DNA TGCAGTGCTAGAGGGGGACAGGGTGGAACTGAAGCTTTCTTT.

The chain couples TRBV2 to TRBJ2-5; tentatively, D is TRBD2 (5 bases). Per germline, CDR1 SNHLY and CDR2 FYNNEI. Trimming took off 6 bases at V and 4 bases at J, with 12 bases between the two ends. The CDR3 sequence is 13 residues long. The CDR3 DNA reads TGTGCCAGCAGCTGGGCTAGCCGAGAGACCCAGTACTTC. Translated: CASSWASRETQYF.

V is TRBV6-6 and J is TRBJ1-2; D is perhaps TRBD1 (6 bases). The CDR3 loop spans 14 amino acids. V gave up 4 bases and J gave up 2 bases, with 11 bases separating them. The germline gives CDR1 MNHNY, CDR2 SVGAGI (reference sequence). This CDR3 is CASSWGAGNYGYTF. As DNA, the CDR3 is TGTGCCAGCAGTTGGGGGGCAGGGAACTATGGCTACACCTTC.

The sample holds a few counts of this clonotype. The chain links TRBV4-1 to TRBJ1-2, with TRBD1 matching 10 bases. Germline V lookup: CDR1 MGHRA, CDR2 YSYEKL. The CDR3 has 15 amino acids. J lost 2 bases, V lost 5 bases, and 5 bases had no gene match. The CDR3 region is CASSSVGQGNYGYTF. CDR3 coding DNA: TGCGCCAGCAGCTCTGTGGGACAGGGGAACTATGGCTACACCTTC.

This sequence joins TRBV6-1 and TRBJ1-5; D uncertain. The CDR3 consists of 15 residues. In germline, CDR1 is MNHNS, CDR2 SASEGT. V was clipped by 0 bases and J by 1 base, with 7 bases between them. CDR3 nucleotides: TGTGCCAGCAGTGAAGCAATTGGGAGCAATCAGCCCCAGCATTTT. It specifies CASSEAIGSNQPQHF.

The chain uses TRBV5-1 and TRBJ1-2, with D maybe TRBD1 (6 bases). The germline V gene has CDR1 SGHRS and CDR2 YFSETQ. The CDR3 contains 15 residues. The ends were cut back, 4 bases at V and 3 bases at J, with 16 bases in the middle. The CDR3: CASSVGGGRYYGYTF. CDR3 DNA sequence: TGCGCCAGCAGCGTTGGGGGCGGACGTTACTATGGCTACACCTTC.

This chain uses TRBV27 with TRBJ2-3; 10 nucleotides match TRBD1. In germline, CDR1 is MNHEY, CDR2 SMNVEV (reference sequence). With 3 bases clipped from V and 6 bases from J, the junction kept 6 bases outside the gene matches. CDR3 length: 15 residues. CDR3 loop: CASSFRQGASDTQYF. CDR3 DNA: TGTGCCAGCAGTTTTAGACAGGGGGCCTCGGATACGCAGTATTTT.